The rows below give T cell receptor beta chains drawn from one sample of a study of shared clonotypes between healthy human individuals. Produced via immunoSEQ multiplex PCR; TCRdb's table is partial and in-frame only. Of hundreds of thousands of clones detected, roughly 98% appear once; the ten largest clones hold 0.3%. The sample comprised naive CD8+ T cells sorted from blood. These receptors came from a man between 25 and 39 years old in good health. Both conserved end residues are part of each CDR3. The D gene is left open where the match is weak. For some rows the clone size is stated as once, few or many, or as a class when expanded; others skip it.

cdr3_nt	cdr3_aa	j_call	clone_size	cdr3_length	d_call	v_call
TGTGCCAGCAGTGAATCAACGGGAGGCCTACTGGAGCAGTACTTC	CASSESTGGLLEQYF	TRBJ2-7	-	15	TRBD2	TRBV6-1
TGTGCCAGCAGCTTAACGGCAATGCCCTACGAGCAGTACTTC	CASSLTAMPYEQYF	TRBJ2-7	-	14	-	TRBV11-2
TGCGCCAGCAGCCAAGGAACCGGGACAGATAGATACAATGAGCAGTTCTTC	CASSQGTGTDRYNEQFF	TRBJ2-1	-	17	TRBD1	TRBV4-3
TGTGCCAGCAGCTTGTTCTATGAGCAGTTCTTC	CASSLFYEQFF	TRBJ2-1	once	11	-	TRBV5-4
TGCGCCAGCAGCCTCAGACAGGGCCCCTTCTACGAGCAGTACTTC	CASSLRQGPFYEQYF	TRBJ2-7	-	15	TRBD1	TRBV4-3
TGCGCCAGCGGGATCAGTTTGGTGAACACTGAAGCTTTCTTT	CASGISLVNTEAFF	TRBJ1-1	-	14	-	TRBV10-2
TGTGCCAGCAGGGGAGTGACTAGCGGGAGTGGCGAGCAGTACTTC	CASRGVTSGSGEQYF	TRBJ2-7	-	15	TRBD2	TRBV6-6
TGTGCCACCAGCAGGGTGGGGAATCAGCCCCAGCATTTT	CATSRVGNQPQHF	TRBJ1-5	-	13	-	TRBV15
TGTGCCAGCAGTTCCGGGACTAGCAAATCCAAGCAGTACTTC	CASSSGTSKSKQYF	TRBJ2-7	-	14	TRBD2	TRBV6-5
TGTGCCAGCAGTACGGTGGCCGGGGAGCTGTTTTTT	CASSTVAGELFF	TRBJ2-2	-	12	-	TRBV27
TGCGCCAGCAGCTCCGGGACACTCAAGAGCAATGAGCAGTTCTTC	CASSSGTLKSNEQFF	TRBJ2-1	-	15	-	TRBV5-1
TGTGCCAGCAGCTCAAACCAATACGACACCGAGCAGTTCTTC	CASSSNQYDTEQFF	TRBJ2-1	-	14	-	TRBV7-8
TGTGCCAGCACTCGAGCGGAGGGGAGAACCGGGGAGCTGTTTTTT	CASTRAEGRTGELFF	TRBJ2-2	-	15	-	TRBV2
TGCGCCAGCAGCCAACAACCGGGGGTTCGGGATGAGCAGTTCTTC	CASSQQPGVRDEQFF	TRBJ2-1	-	15	-	TRBV4-1
TGCGCCAGCAGTGGAGTGGGACAGGGGTGGGACATTCAGTACTTC	CASSGVGQGWDIQYF	TRBJ2-4	-	15	TRBD1	TRBV10-2
TGTGCCAGCTCACCATCAGGACAGAGAAGGGGCAATGAGCAGTTCTTC	CASSPSGQRRGNEQFF	TRBJ2-1	-	16	-	TRBV18
TGTGCCAGCAGCTTAGCGTGGCAGGACAGCTCCTACGAGCAGTACTTC	CASSLAWQDSSYEQYF	TRBJ2-7	-	16	-	TRBV7-6
TGTGCCAGCAGCCGACTAGCTTTTCCCCTTTGGGAGCTGTTTTTT	CASSRLAFPLWELFF	TRBJ2-2	-	15	TRBD2	TRBV7-9
TGTGCCAGCTCGACATTCTACAATGAGCAGTTCTTC	CASSTFYNEQFF	TRBJ2-1	-	12	-	TRBV7-9
TGTGCCTGGAATGGGCAGGGGTCTCAGCCCCAGCATTTT	CAWNGQGSQPQHF	TRBJ1-5	-	13	-	TRBV30
TGCGCCAGCAGTGAGTCGACCCGAATGGGCAGTTTGTCGCTCACCGGGGAGCTGTTTTTT	CASSESTRMGSLSLTGELFF	TRBJ2-2	-	20	-	TRBV10-1
TGTGCCAGCAAGTTAGCGGCCACCTACGAGCAGTACTTC	CASKLAATYEQYF	TRBJ2-7	-	13	-	TRBV6-5
TGCGCCAGCAGCCAAGGGTCCCTGGGGGCCCACGAGCAGTACTTC	CASSQGSLGAHEQYF	TRBJ2-7	once	15	-	TRBV4-1
TGTGCCAGCAGCCCCGGGACAGCGAACACCGGGGAGCTGTTTTTT	CASSPGTANTGELFF	TRBJ2-2	-	15	TRBD1	TRBV7-9
TGTGCCAGCAGTTTATTCCAGGTGGGGAGTACCACTGAAGCTTTCTTT	CASSLFQVGSTTEAFF	TRBJ1-1	-	16	-	TRBV27
TGTGCCATCAGCTACTCCCATACGACCCCCGAAGCAGATACGCAGTATTTT	CAISYSHTTPEADTQYF	TRBJ2-3	-	17	-	TRBV10-3
TGTGCCAGCAGTTTATTCTATTCCCGGGACAGGGACACTGAAGCTTTCTTT	CASSLFYSRDRDTEAFF	TRBJ1-1	-	17	TRBD1	TRBV28
TGTGCCAGCAGCTTAAGAATGTACGAGCAGTACTTC	CASSLRMYEQYF	TRBJ2-7	-	12	-	TRBV7-2
TGTGCCAGCAGTGCCGAGGGCCAGTACAATGAGCAGTTCTTC	CASSAEGQYNEQFF	TRBJ2-1	once	14	-	TRBV6-5